This T cell receptor beta chain was sequenced in a study of T cell responses to AZD1222 COVID-19 vaccine. Study-level background: Pooling was applied to second doses at about 4 or about 12 weeks.

From germline, CDR1 is KGHSH and CDR2 LQKENI. This CDR3 region has 15 residues. Unmatched junction bases numbered 1, after V lost 1 base and J lost 4 bases. About this clone: The antigen remains unidentified.

The study's findings and limits: Increased Spike-specific TCR breadth and depth were observed after two AZD1222 doses. The study reported that nearly half of spike-specific TCRs target unmutated variant regions. Baseline antibody screening turned up just five to seven seropositive AZD1222 recipients.

The repertoire was sequenced with immunoSEQ multiplex PCR; TCRdb's copy has only in-frame clones and lacks some. The repertoire holds approximately 150,000 clones, 75% to 90% seen once, with less than 3% in the top ten. The specimen comprised peripheral blood, sampled on day 0 of AZD1222 vaccination. The receptor's source is an adult in good health. The chain employs TRBV18 and TRBJ2-1; 10 positions match TRBD1. The CDR3 DNA reads as TGTGCCAGCTCACCACGGACAGGGGGGTACAATGAGCAGTTCTTC. Protein: CASSPRTGGYNEQFF.